This section outlines one T cell receptor (beta chain) sequence together with its context. The data were obtained in a study of blood T cell repertoires in COVID-19. Looking at the study overall: T cells, B-cell-depleted T cells, or PBMCs provided the cDNA or gDNA that served as material.

In germline, CDR1 is MDHEN, CDR2 SYDVKM. Trimming removed 5 bases from V and 2 bases from J; junction bases left unmatched: 5. The CDR3 is 15 amino acids. Adults between about 18 and 89 years of age took part from 24 US areas. Categorization into cohorts depended on clinical history that participants reported. Profiled with immunoSEQ multiplex PCR; TCRdb holds only in-frame clones, not every one. This sample has fewer than 250,000 clones, with approximately 90% found just once. The chain carries TRBV28 and TRBJ1-5; TRBD1 matches at 8 bases. The specimen was PBMCs or T cells enriched from blood (not recorded which). This sequence originates from a man aged 45 to 65 who had been exposed to COVID-19. CDR3 sequence reads: CASSPGGRGNQPQHF. Written as DNA, the CDR3 is TGTGCCAGCAGTCCAGGGGGCCGGGGCAATCAGCCCCAGCATTTT.